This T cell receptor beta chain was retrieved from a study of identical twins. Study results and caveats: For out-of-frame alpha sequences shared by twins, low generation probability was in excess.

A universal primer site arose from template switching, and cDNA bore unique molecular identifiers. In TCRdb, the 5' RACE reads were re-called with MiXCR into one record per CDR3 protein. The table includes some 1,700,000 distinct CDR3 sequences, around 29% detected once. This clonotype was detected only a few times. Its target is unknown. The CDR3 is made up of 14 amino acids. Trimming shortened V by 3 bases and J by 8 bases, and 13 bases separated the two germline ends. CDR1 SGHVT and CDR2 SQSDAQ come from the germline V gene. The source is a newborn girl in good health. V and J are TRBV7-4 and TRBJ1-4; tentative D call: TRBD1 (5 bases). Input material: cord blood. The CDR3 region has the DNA TGTGCCAGCAGCTTGGACACCCGATGGGAAAAACTGTTTTTT. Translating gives CASSLDTRWEKLFF.